One T cell receptor (beta chain) is described in this entry. The V end lost 5 bases, the J end lost 4 bases, and 17 bases lay between the germline ends. CDR3 size: 15 residues. Germline assignment: CDR1 MGHDK and CDR2 SYGVNS. TCRdb recomputed calls from the RT-PCR reads with MiXCR, one row per CDR3 protein. The table has over 130,000 distinct CDR3 sequences, about a third seen once. This record belongs to a study of patients and donors after allogeneic stem cell transplantation. Sequencing was performed on blood, either unsorted or a sorted T cell fraction (not recorded which). This TCR was recovered from a human donor who was either an allogeneic HSCT recipient or a stem cell or donor lymphocyte infusion donor (not recorded which). It is not recorded whose cells these are; they may come from a transplant donor. The rearrangement uses TRBV25-1 and TRBJ1-1; possibly TRBD1 for D (6 bases). The CDR3, as DNA: TGTGCCAGCAGTAATTGGGGGGCGGGGAGCACTGAAGCTTTCTTT. Translation: CASSNWGAGSTEAFF.